Listed below are T cell receptor beta chains from one sample, sequenced in a study of CD8 T cells in ankylosing spondylitis. A single record per CDR3 protein comes from TCRdb applying MiXCR to the 5' RACE reads. The sample has 250,000 to 300,000 distinct CDR3 sequences; about 20% are singletons. Sequencing was done on a sample of blood, either unsorted or a sorted T cell fraction (not recorded which). All receptors come from a male donor with ankylosing spondylitis or in good health (not recorded which). CDR3s include the opening cysteine and the closing phenylalanine or tryptophan. The D gene is left open where the match is weak. Size values are once, few and many counts, or a class for expanded clones, and some rows have none.

v_call	d_call	clone_size	j_call	cdr3_aa	cdr3_nt
TRBV20-1	.	.	TRBJ2-5	CSARERQDQETQYF	TGCAGTGCTAGAGAGCGACAAGACCAAGAGACCCAGTACTTC
TRBV29-1	.	many	TRBJ2-1	CSTRTYNEQFF	TGCAGCACCCGGACCTACAATGAGCAGTTCTTC
TRBV5-1	.	few	TRBJ1-6	CASTPDGIGGSPLHF	TGCGCCAGCACCCCGGACGGGATTGGGGGATCACCCCTCCACTTT
TRBV4-1	TRBD2	many	TRBJ2-5	CASSQDRASGRIRETQYF	TGCGCCAGCAGCCAAGATCGGGCTAGCGGGAGGATTCGAGAGACCCAGTACTTC
TRBV12-3/TRBV12-4	.	few	TRBJ1-1	CASSLAGGRKLNTEAFF	TGTGCCAGCAGTTTAGCCGGAGGACGGAAGTTGAACACTGAAGCTTTCTTT
TRBV7-9	TRBD1	few	TRBJ1-3	CASSPDRAGNTIYF	TGTGCCAGCAGCCCCGACAGGGCTGGAAACACCATATATTTT
TRBV12-3/TRBV12-4	TRBD1	many	TRBJ2-5	CASRIKGAPNGETQYF	TGTGCCAGCAGGATTAAGGGGGCACCCAACGGGGAGACCCAGTACTTC
TRBV5-1	.	.	TRBJ2-6	CASSLDAVGAGANVLTF	TGCGCCAGCAGCTTGGATGCAGTGGGAGCTGGGGCCAACGTCCTGACTTTC
TRBV7-3	TRBD2	few	TRBJ2-3	CASSPGGGPGQDTQYF	TGTGCCAGCAGCCCCGGCGGGGGACCAGGGCAAGATACGCAGTATTTT
TRBV12-3/TRBV12-4	TRBD1	many	TRBJ2-1	CASSVTQGSSYNEQFF	TGTGCCAGCAGTGTGACACAGGGGAGCTCCTACAATGAGCAGTTCTTC
TRBV5-1	TRBD1	few	TRBJ1-1	CASSHTGGTNTEAFF	TGCGCCAGCAGCCACACAGGGGGCACGAACACTGAAGCTTTCTTT
TRBV7-3	.	.	TRBJ1-3	CASSLRGSSGNTIYF	TGTGCCAGCAGCTTAAGGGGAAGCTCTGGAAACACCATATATTTT
TRBV28	.	.	TRBJ2-3	CASSGRRVDTQYF	TGTGCCAGCAGTGGCCGTCGCGTGGATACGCAGTATTTT
TRBV12-3/TRBV12-4	.	few	TRBJ2-1	CASRSRDLNNEQFF	TGTGCCAGCAGGTCACGGGACCTCAACAATGAGCAGTTCTTC
TRBV20-1	.	many	TRBJ1-5	CSARDPGQPQHF	TGCAGTGCTAGAGATCCCGGTCAGCCCCAGCATTTT
TRBV7-3	.	many	TRBJ2-5	CASSPRGGETQYF	TGTGCCAGCAGCCCTAGAGGCGGGGAGACCCAGTACTTC
TRBV20-1	.	few	TRBJ2-3	CSARLGGTDTQYF	TGCAGTGCTAGATTGGGGGGTACAGATACGCAGTATTTT
TRBV2	.	.	TRBJ2-5	CASRNVDRGAQETQYF	TGTGCCAGCAGGAACGTGGACCGGGGGGCTCAAGAGACCCAGTACTTC
TRBV10-3	TRBD2	few	TRBJ2-6	CAISASGGVSGANVLTF	TGTGCCATCAGCGCTAGCGGGGGGGTCTCTGGGGCCAACGTCCTGACTTTC
TRBV6-1	TRBD1	many	TRBJ1-6	CASSEAGTGASPLHF	TGTGCCAGCAGTGAAGCCGGGACAGGAGCTTCACCCCTCCACTTT
TRBV25-1	TRBD1	few	TRBJ1-4	CASSDGGQGRKLFF	TGTGCCAGCAGTGACGGGGGACAGGGACGGAAACTGTTTTTT
TRBV7-2	.	few	TRBJ1-4	CASSSAGATNEKLFF	TGTGCCAGCAGCTCGGCAGGGGCGACTAATGAAAAACTGTTTTTT
TRBV14	TRBD2	few	TRBJ2-1	CASSPRKTSGGYNRIYNEQFF	TGTGCCAGCAGCCCCCGAAAGACTAGCGGGGGTTACAATCGGATTTACAATGAGCAGTTCTTC
TRBV4-2	TRBD2	few	TRBJ2-2	CASSQEYGTSGPNTGELFF	TGTGCCAGCAGCCAAGAGTACGGGACTAGCGGGCCTAACACCGGGGAGCTGTTTTTT
TRBV6-1	.	.	TRBJ1-2	CATLGAGGYTF	TGTGCCACCCTGGGTGCCGGTGGCTACACCTTC
TRBV28	TRBD1	few	TRBJ1-5	CASRGAGDRGRNQPQHF	TGTGCCAGCAGGGGTGCGGGGGACAGGGGGCGCAATCAGCCCCAGCATTTT
TRBV29-1	.	many	TRBJ2-1	CSGRDGDYNEQFF	TGCAGCGGCCGGGACGGAGACTACAATGAGCAGTTCTTC
TRBV20-1	TRBD1	few	TRBJ1-5	CSATPGQGWNQPQHF	TGCAGTGCTACCCCGGGACAGGGTTGGAATCAGCCCCAGCATTTT
TRBV5-1	.	many	TRBJ1-6	CASSHDGGVYSPLHF	TGCGCCAGCAGCCACGACGGGGGCGTGTATTCACCCCTCCACTTT
TRBV18	TRBD2	.	TRBJ2-5	CASSDMRTSGTQTQYF	TGTGCCAGCTCAGACATGCGGACTAGCGGGACTCAGACCCAGTACTTC
TRBV9	.	.	TRBJ2-1	CASSPDGYQNEQFF	TGTGCCAGCAGCCCAGACGGCTACCAGAATGAGCAGTTCTTC
TRBV3-1	.	.	TRBJ2-3	CASSQRGRTDTQYF	TGTGCCAGCAGCCAAAGGGGTCGCACAGATACGCAGTATTTT
TRBV5-1	.	.	TRBJ1-1	CASSLVVRASSEAFF	TGCGCCAGCAGCTTGGTCGTCAGGGCCAGCAGTGAAGCTTTCTTT